The sequence of this TCR beta chain was determined in a study of regulatory T cells in long-lasting Graves disease (dated by TCRdb to the early 2020s). The study in broad terms: Persistent Graves' disease was defined as persistently positive TSH receptor autoantibodies together with antithyroid drug treatment for over 5 years. Peripheral blood TCR sequencing and RNA sequencing compared persistent Graves' disease patients with newly diagnosed Graves' disease patients. The study was registered as a clinical trial and conducted in China. A total of some 35 samples underwent TCR sequencing, from some 13 patients with persistent Graves' disease and some 20 patients with newly diagnosed Graves' disease. Antithyroid drugs had been taken for about 9.7 years on average by persistent Graves' disease patients in the clinical cohort. The investigation overall reported the following: TRBV28, TRBJ1-2 and TRBJ2-5 were preferentially used in persistent disease, while TRBV20-1 and TRBJ2-1 were favored in newly diagnosed disease. Compared with newly diagnosed patients, persistent Graves' disease patients had lower TCR Shannon entropy and fewer highly expanded clones, which suggests clonal expansion. The study examined only peripheral blood because the primary lesion, thyroid tissue, could not be accessed. A larger number of public clonotypes was shared among persistent patients (under 3,000) than among newly diagnosed patients (around 890). The authors noted that the small sample size was a limitation that may lower accuracy. Only the TCR beta chain was sequenced and analyzed.

The junction carries 9 bases between V and J, which are trimmed by 2 bases and 5 bases respectively. From a lookup of the germline V gene (reference sequence), CDR1 and CDR2 are LNHDA and SQIVND. Reading from cysteine to phenylalanine, the CDR3 counts 13 amino acids. Just the 39-base CDR3 DNA is kept, in frame starting at base 1. In light of the paper, this sample's time point label describes: persistent/refractory GD, antithyroid drugs over 5 years with positive TRAb. RNA was extracted from PBMCs in TRIzol for both TCR sequencing and RNA sequencing. Graves' disease was diagnosed according to American Thyroid Association guidelines. Patients were recruited from an endocrinology department in Xi'an, China. From each patient, about 8.9 milliliters of peripheral blood was collected into an EDTA anticoagulant tube. Ficoll Paque Plus density gradient separation was used to isolate PBMCs, and no additional T cell sorting was done. An Agilent 2100 Bioanalyzer and agarose gel were used to assess RNA quality, and a NanoDrop 2000 was used to measure RNA concentration.

In its sample, this clonotype was seen a few times. Its antigen has not been determined. Base-call qualities are not available, and no considerably larger clone is one nucleotide away. The library was generated by multiplex PCR. Reads for this sample came from an Illumina HiSeq 4000. CDR3 regions were amplified by Arm-PCR with iRepertoire HTBI primers to construct TCR beta libraries. Before sequencing, the PCR products went through gel purification. On the study's bioinformatics: Across samples, 60 to 70 TRBV and 14 TRBJ segments were identified and used for gene usage analysis of CDR3 amino acid clonotypes. COPE and FqMerger were used to merge filtered high-quality paired reads into contigs. BLAST was used to align contigs to IMGT TRBV, TRBD and TRBJ reference genes, with CDR3 defined following IMGT. Highly expanded clones were defined as clonotypes with a frequency above 0.1%. Shannon entropy was used to measure repertoire diversity, and the Gini coefficient was used to measure V-J evenness. A clonotype was considered public if more than one individual shared it. The raw public data were reprocessed by TCRdb itself: fastp quality trimming at Q25, MiXCR clonotype calling, in-frame beta chains only. Rows are unified per CDR3 protein, each entry keeping the most common DNA and genes. The V and J calls, along with clone size, are taken from TCRdb and not from the paper's own processing. For this sample there are 250,000 to 300,000 distinct CDR3 sequences; roughly 21% appear just once. Of the sample, about 61% is held by the ten largest clones.

Here the chain combines TRBV19 and TRBJ1-1; a tentative D match to TRBD1 spans 5 bases. The clonotype comes from a female donor with Graves disease. The input for sequencing was peripheral blood mononuclear cells (PBMCs), taken when the disease was refractory, from a patient treated with antithyroid drugs. The CDR3 amino acid sequence is: CASSIRWGTEAFF. The sequenced DNA is TGTGCCAGTAGTATAAGATGGGGGACTGAAGCTTTCTTT. When the CDR3 is completed using the reference TRBV19 and TRBJ1-1 genes on either side, the full variable domain is DGGITQSPKYLFRKEGQNVTLSCEQNLNHDAMYWYRQDPGQGLRLIYYSQIVNDFQKGDIAEGYSVSREKKESFPLTVTSAQKNPTAFYLCASSIRWGTEAFFGQGTRLTVV.